Listed below are T cell receptor beta chains from one sample, sequenced in a study of shared clonotypes between healthy human individuals. The protocol was immunoSEQ multiplex PCR, while the TCRdb copy is restricted to in-frame clones and leaves out a portion. This sample has around 2.1 million clones, with nearly 97% found just once. What was sequenced was naive CD4+ T cells sorted from blood. The receptors come from a man aged 18-30 years in good health. Each CDR3 is given with its conserved first and last residue. A D gene is named only where the DNA matches it firmly. Clone size is given for some rows only: seen once, a few or many times, or a class if the clone is expanded.

.	TRBJ2-7	TRBD1	TRBV29-1	CSADSGQSYEQYF	TGCAGCGCTGACTCGGGACAGTCCTACGAGCAGTACTTC
.	TRBJ2-3	.	TRBV11-1	CAIPGHRMYTQYF	TGTGCCATCCCGGGACATCGCATGTATACGCAGTATTTT
once	TRBJ1-2	TRBD1	TRBV7-2	CASSLGDRVHGYTF	TGTGCCAGCAGCTTAGGGGACAGGGTCCATGGCTACACCTTC
.	TRBJ2-7	.	TRBV19	CASSVGHSDYEQYF	TGTGCCAGTAGCGTGGGACACTCCGACTACGAGCAGTACTTC
.	TRBJ1-2	.	TRBV30	CAWNSWSGYTF	TGTGCCTGGAACTCCTGGTCTGGCTACACCTTC
few	TRBJ1-6	TRBD1	TRBV7-8	CASSFPGGPLHF	TGTGCCAGCAGCTTCCCAGGGGGACCCCTCCACTTT
.	TRBJ1-4	.	TRBV6-5	CASRRGGNEKLFF	TGTGCCAGTCGTCGAGGGGGTAATGAAAAACTGTTTTTT
few	TRBJ2-3	.	TRBV5-1	CASSLITDTQYF	TGCGCCAGCAGCTTGATCACAGATACGCAGTATTTT
.	TRBJ1-3	.	TRBV6-1	CASSEAGSSGNTIYF	TGTGCCAGCAGTGAGGCAGGGAGCTCTGGAAACACCATATATTTT
.	TRBJ1-1	TRBD1	TRBV11-2	CASSVDRGGEAFF	TGTGCCAGCAGCGTTGACAGGGGTGGTGAAGCTTTCTTT
.	TRBJ1-5	.	TRBV5-6	CASSQNNQPQHF	TGTGCCAGCAGCCAGAACAATCAGCCCCAGCATTTT
.	TRBJ2-3	TRBD2	TRBV5-1	CASSLAASGGNTDTQYF	TGCGCCAGCAGCTTGGCGGCTAGCGGGGGGAATACAGATACGCAGTATTTT
.	TRBJ2-2	.	TRBV5-1	CASSLDAGWTGELFF	TGCGCCAGCAGCTTGGACGCGGGCTGGACCGGGGAGCTGTTTTTT
.	TRBJ2-7	.	TRBV2	CASWFYEQYF	TGTGCCAGTTGGTTCTACGAGCAGTACTTC
.	TRBJ1-2	.	TRBV7-2	CASSLAAGPGGSGYTF	TGTGCCAGCAGCTTAGCGGCTGGTCCCGGCGGCTCTGGCTACACCTTC
.	TRBJ2-7	TRBD1	TRBV7-2	CASSPGQGRTYEQYF	TGTGCCAGCAGCCCAGGACAGGGGCGTACCTACGAGCAGTACTTC
.	TRBJ2-2	TRBD2	TRBV13	CASSFSLADTGELFF	TGTGCCAGCAGCTTTTCTCTAGCGGACACCGGGGAGCTGTTTTTT
.	TRBJ1-4	TRBD1	TRBV28	CASSSPDRINEKLFF	TGTGCCAGCAGCTCCCCGGACAGGATAAATGAAAAACTGTTTTTT
.	TRBJ1-1	TRBD1	TRBV4-1	CASSQDRVGEAFF	TGCGCCAGCAGCCAGGACAGGGTGGGTGAAGCTTTCTTT
.	TRBJ2-3	TRBD1	TRBV7-2	CASSSQTGGEVDTQYF	TGTGCCAGCAGCTCCCAGACAGGGGGCGAAGTAGATACGCAGTATTTT
.	TRBJ2-7	.	TRBV4-3	CASSQGRWAGTYEQYF	TGCGCCAGCAGCCAAGGGAGGTGGGCAGGGACCTACGAGCAGTACTTC
few	TRBJ1-2	.	TRBV5-1	CASSLEQGLGYTF	TGCGCCAGCAGCTTGGAGCAGGGCCTTGGCTACACCTTC
.	TRBJ2-3	.	TRBV5-8	CASSLDQWAGGTDTQYF	TGTGCCAGCAGCTTGGACCAGTGGGCAGGGGGCACAGATACGCAGTATTTT
.	TRBJ1-2	.	TRBV6-5	CASSYGQGDGYTF	TGTGCCAGCAGTTACGGGCAGGGTGATGGCTACACCTTC
.	TRBJ2-1	.	TRBV2	CASSGPGTLDGLDNEQFF	TGTGCCAGCAGTGGGCCGGGGACGTTGGATGGGCTCGACAATGAGCAGTTCTTC
.	TRBJ1-3	.	TRBV7-2	CASSSQQSISSSGNTIYF	TGTGCCAGCAGCTCCCAACAAAGCATCTCGAGCTCTGGAAACACCATATATTTT
once	TRBJ1-2	.	TRBV15	CATSSKTETYYGYTF	TGTGCCACCAGCAGTAAGACCGAAACCTACTATGGCTACACCTTC
few	TRBJ1-2	.	TRBV10-2	CASSESAGTGSGYTF	TGCGCCAGCAGTGAGTCAGCGGGAACAGGGAGCGGCTACACCTTC
.	TRBJ1-4	.	TRBV4-3	CASSQVKGSGATNEKLFF	TGCGCCAGCAGCCAAGTTAAAGGATCCGGTGCAACTAATGAAAAACTGTTTTTT
.	TRBJ1-1	.	TRBV7-3	CASSLKGSDTEAFF	TGTGCCAGCAGCTTAAAGGGGTCGGACACTGAAGCTTTCTTT
.	TRBJ2-7	.	TRBV2	CASRRPSIPYEQYF	TGTGCCAGCAGGCGCCCTTCCATTCCCTACGAGCAGTACTTC
.	TRBJ2-5	TRBD2	TRBV6-5	CASNRIAGGTETQYF	TGTGCCAGCAATCGAATAGCGGGAGGCACAGAGACCCAGTACTTC
.	TRBJ2-5	.	TRBV25-1	CASSDSRISKTQETQYF	TGTGCCAGCAGTGACTCCAGAATATCGAAGACTCAAGAGACCCAGTACTTC
.	TRBJ1-2	.	TRBV7-8	CASSLVQERFGYTF	TGTGCCAGCAGCTTAGTGCAGGAAAGGTTTGGCTACACCTTC
.	TRBJ2-1	.	TRBV2	CASSEGRGTYNEQFF	TGTGCCAGCAGTGAAGGGCGAGGAACCTACAATGAGCAGTTCTTC
once	TRBJ2-7	TRBD1	TRBV5-4	CASSPRGQGREQYF	TGTGCCAGCAGCCCAAGGGGACAGGGGAGGGAGCAGTACTTC
.	TRBJ2-7	.	TRBV5-1	CASSLAPEKSYEQYF	TGCGCCAGCAGCTTGGCTCCTGAAAAAAGCTACGAGCAGTACTTC
.	TRBJ1-1	.	TRBV5-1	CASREGHGDTEAFF	TGCGCCAGCAGAGAGGGGCATGGAGACACTGAAGCTTTCTTT
.	TRBJ2-5	.	TRBV9	CASSVGPGRETQYF	TGTGCCAGCAGCGTAGGACCAGGACGAGAGACCCAGTACTTC
.	TRBJ1-1	.	TRBV10-3	CASASLGTEAFF	TGTGCCTCCGCCTCTCTGGGCACTGAAGCTTTCTTT
.	TRBJ1-1	TRBD1	TRBV18	CASSPLGQGNTEAFF	TGTGCCAGCTCACCACTGGGACAGGGGAACACTGAAGCTTTCTTT
.	TRBJ1-1	.	TRBV5-4	CASSRDRGLTEAFF	TGTGCCAGCAGCCGAGATCGGGGGCTAACTGAAGCTTTCTTT
.	TRBJ2-3	.	TRBV9	CASSVGGSTSTDTQYF	TGTGCCAGCAGCGTAGGGGGCAGTACTAGCACAGATACGCAGTATTTT
.	TRBJ2-5	.	TRBV29-1	CSVEELQETQYF	TGCAGCGTTGAAGAGCTACAAGAGACCCAGTACTTC
once	TRBJ1-1	.	TRBV5-1	CASREGPEAFF	TGCGCCAGTAGAGAAGGACCTGAAGCTTTCTTT
.	TRBJ2-1	.	TRBV5-1	CASSVDRYNEQFF	TGCGCCAGCAGCGTGGACAGATACAATGAGCAGTTCTTC
.	TRBJ1-2	TRBD1	TRBV5-1	CASSLGTGGDYGYTF	TGCGCCAGCAGCTTAGGGACAGGGGGCGACTATGGCTACACCTTC
.	TRBJ1-6	.	TRBV5-1	CASSLVQNNSPLHF	TGCGCCAGCAGCTTGGTCCAGAATAATTCACCCCTCCACTTT
.	TRBJ2-1	TRBD2	TRBV5-1	CASSDPGLAGGLEQFF	TGCGCCAGCAGCGACCCGGGACTAGCGGGAGGTCTCGAGCAGTTCTTC
once	TRBJ1-3	TRBD1	TRBV28	CASLPGQGNSGNTIYF	TGTGCCAGCCTACCGGGACAGGGGAATTCTGGAAACACCATATATTTT
.	TRBJ2-1	.	TRBV2	CASSENRVAEQFF	TGTGCCAGCAGTGAGAACAGGGTCGCTGAGCAGTTCTTC
.	TRBJ1-6	.	TRBV4-1	CASSHPARGIWNSPLHF	TGCGCCAGCAGCCATCCCGCCAGGGGTATTTGGAATTCACCCCTCCACTTT
.	TRBJ2-3	.	TRBV7-9	CASSITLDTQYF	TGTGCCAGCAGCATTACATTAGATACGCAGTATTTT
.	TRBJ2-7	.	TRBV6-6	CASSYGNRGAAYEQYF	TGTGCCAGCAGTTACGGGAATCGAGGGGCGGCGTACGAGCAGTACTTC
.	TRBJ2-3	TRBD2	TRBV5-1	CASSFFGEGDTQYF	TGCGCCAGCAGCTTTTTCGGGGAGGGCGATACGCAGTATTTT
.	TRBJ2-1	.	TRBV7-6	CASSVVTGLALGNEQFF	TGTGCCAGCAGCGTAGTTACCGGGCTCGCCTTAGGGAATGAGCAGTTCTTC
.	TRBJ2-7	.	TRBV5-6	CASSLLTYEQYF	TGTGCCAGCAGCCTGTTGACCTACGAGCAGTACTTC
.	TRBJ2-5	TRBD2	TRBV28	CASSRGVETQYF	TGTGCCAGCAGCCGGGGGGTGGAGACCCAGTACTTC
once	TRBJ2-7	.	TRBV19	CASSLPGAGDEQYF	TGTGCCAGTAGTCTCCCAGGGGCCGGGGACGAGCAGTACTTC